The 10 T cell receptor beta chains presented below share a single source sample, sequenced in a study of shared clonotypes between healthy human individuals. Clones were sequenced by immunoSEQ multiplex PCR, and TCRdb holds only the in-frame ones, with some missing. The repertoire holds more than 2 million clones, with 90% to 95% as singletons. Sequencing was carried out using naive CD4+ T cells sorted from blood. Subset given: CD45RA+ positively selected. These receptor sequences come from a young man in good health.

Details on this clone: The same CDR3 is also encoded by other DNA sequences in this sample. The chain couples TRBV5-1 to TRBJ1-5; 7 bases align to TRBD1. J lost 6 bases, V lost 2 bases, and 8 bases had no gene match. Germline loops: CDR1 SGHRS, CDR2 YFSETQ. The CDR3 is 15 residues long. The CDR3 is CASSLGTVEGQPQHF. The CDR3 coding sequence is TGCGCCAGCAGCTTAGGGACAGTGGAAGGTCAGCCCCAGCATTTT.

The gene calls are TRBV6-1 and TRBJ1-4, with D tentatively TRBD1 (6 bases). This CDR3 has 15 amino acids. Trimming stripped 6 bases from V and 3 bases from J, with 14 bases between. CDR1 is MNHNS and CDR2 is SASEGT in the germline V gene. The CDR3 here is CASSPTGRANEKLFF. DNA of the CDR3: TGTGCCAGCAGCCCAACAGGGAGAGCTAATGAAAAACTGTTTTTT.

CDR3 protein: CASSLIRFLGEATQYF. Here the CDR3 DNA reads TGTGCCAGCAGCTTAATAAGGTTCTTGGGAGAAGCGACCCAGTACTTC. V usage is TRBV4-2 and J usage is TRBJ2-5; possible D gene TRBD2, 5 bases. The CDR3 spans 16 residues. Looked up from germline, CDR1 is LGHNA and CDR2 is YNFKEQ. V lost 5 bases, J lost 7 bases, and 23 bases lay in between.

J is TRBJ1-6 and V is TRBV11-2; weak D call: TRBD1 (6 bases). Germline CDR1 and CDR2: SGHAT and FQNNGV. V was trimmed by 4 bases and J by 9 bases, leaving 19 bases between them. The CDR3 consists of 16 residues. CDR3 residues: CASSYGRGAVGSPLHF. DNA for the CDR3: TGTGCCAGCAGCTACGGGAGGGGGGCGGTCGGTTCACCCCTCCACTTT.

The rearrangement joins TRBV27 to TRBJ1-1; D is unclear. This CDR3 spans 14 amino acids. V was cut by 6 bases and J by 4 bases, with 15 bases left in between. Germline assignment: CDR1 MNHEY and CDR2 SMNVEV (reference sequence). Here the CDR3 reads CASSKILGSTEAFF. In DNA form, the CDR3 reads TGTGCCAGCAGCAAGATTCTGGGGAGCACTGAAGCTTTCTTT.

This chain uses TRBV9 with TRBJ1-2, with 9 nucleotides matching TRBD1. The CDR3 runs to 14 residues. V was clipped by 4 bases and J by 7 bases; unmatched bases: 8. Germline CDR1 is SGDLS and CDR2 is YYNGEE. DNA for the CDR3: TGTGCCAGCAGCCCCCTAACAGGGGGCGGTGGCTACACCTTC. It encodes CASSPLTGGGGYTF.

This chain connects TRBV28 to TRBJ1-2; 9 bases match TRBD1. This CDR3 region has 16 residues. CDR1 is MDHEN and CDR2 is SYDVKM in the germline V gene. The V gene end was trimmed by 3 bases and the J gene end by 3 bases; junction bases not matched to a gene: 8. The CDR3 coding sequence is TGTGCCAGCAGTTTCCCCCCCGGACAGGGGTACTATGGCTACACCTTC. This codes for CASSFPPGQGYYGYTF.

The chain joins TRBV6-6 to TRBJ1-1; D might be TRBD1 (6 bases). The CDR3 is made up of 13 amino acids. Between the trimmed V and J ends, which lost 7 bases and 11 bases, there was a span of 20 bases. CDR1 is MNHNY and CDR2 is SVGAGI in the germline V gene (reference sequence). Written as DNA, the CDR3 is TGTGCCAGCACTGCCCTACAGGGTAGCGAGGCTTTCTTT. It is translated as CASTALQGSEAFF.

This sequence joins TRBV27 and TRBJ1-6; D unresolved. The CDR3 contains 13 residues. Per the germline V gene, CDR1 is MNHEY and CDR2 is SMNVEV (reference sequence). V lost 8 bases and J 11 bases, leaving 16 bases between the germline ends. CDR3 nucleotides: TGTGCCAGCGGAACGCCCCCCGCGACACCCCTCCACTTT. Encoded protein: CASGTPPATPLHF.

V is TRBV18 and J is TRBJ1-2; D is perhaps TRBD1 (6 bases). CDR3 length: 12 residues. Germline loops: CDR1 KGHSH, CDR2 LQKENI. The germline V and J ends were trimmed by 6 bases and 10 bases, with 15 bases remaining between them. The CDR3, as DNA: TGTGCCAGCTCCCATGCTTGGGGGGCCTACACCTTC. Its protein product is CASSHAWGAYTF.